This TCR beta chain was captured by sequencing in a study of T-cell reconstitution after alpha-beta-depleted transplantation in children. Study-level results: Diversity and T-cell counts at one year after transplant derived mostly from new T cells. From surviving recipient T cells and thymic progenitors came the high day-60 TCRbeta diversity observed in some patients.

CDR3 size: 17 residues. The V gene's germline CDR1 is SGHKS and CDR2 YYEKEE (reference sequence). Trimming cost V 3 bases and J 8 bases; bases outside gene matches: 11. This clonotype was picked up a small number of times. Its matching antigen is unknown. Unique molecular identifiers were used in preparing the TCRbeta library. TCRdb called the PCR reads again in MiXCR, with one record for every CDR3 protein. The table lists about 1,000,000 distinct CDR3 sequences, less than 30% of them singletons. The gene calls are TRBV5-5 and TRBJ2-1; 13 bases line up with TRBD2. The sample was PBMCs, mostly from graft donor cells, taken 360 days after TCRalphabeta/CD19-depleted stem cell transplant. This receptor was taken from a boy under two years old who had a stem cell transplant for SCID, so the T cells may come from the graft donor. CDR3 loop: CASSCGKGLAGCHEQFF. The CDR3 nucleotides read TGTGCCAGCAGCTGCGGTAAGGGACTAGCGGGGTGCCATGAGCAGTTCTTC.